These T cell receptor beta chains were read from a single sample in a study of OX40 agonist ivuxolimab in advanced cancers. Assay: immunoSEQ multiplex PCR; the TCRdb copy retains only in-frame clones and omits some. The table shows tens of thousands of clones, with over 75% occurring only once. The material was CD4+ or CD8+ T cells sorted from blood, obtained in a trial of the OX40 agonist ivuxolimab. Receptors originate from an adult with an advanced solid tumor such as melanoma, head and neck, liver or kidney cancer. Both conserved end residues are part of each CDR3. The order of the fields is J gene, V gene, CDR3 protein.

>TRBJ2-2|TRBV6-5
CATLAGFLPAGELFF
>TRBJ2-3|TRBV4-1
CASSPSPGQGTDTQYF
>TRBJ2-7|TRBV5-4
CASSFDRRSYEQYF
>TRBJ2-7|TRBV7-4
CASSTGTGRLNF
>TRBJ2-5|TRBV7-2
CASSPALGYQETQYF
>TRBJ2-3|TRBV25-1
CASSEHGGLTDTQYF
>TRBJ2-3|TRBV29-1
CSVSGQGADTQYF
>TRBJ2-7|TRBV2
CAISRGEVNEQYF
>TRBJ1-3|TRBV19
CASSMLDSLWNTIYF
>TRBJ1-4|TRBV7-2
CASSLAQSANEKLFF
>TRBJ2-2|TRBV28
CASSSPGQGASGELFF
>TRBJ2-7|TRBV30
CAWSVRGARLYEQYF
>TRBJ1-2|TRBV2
CASSVFGTGEF
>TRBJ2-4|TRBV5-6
CASSAQGEGVAKNIQYF
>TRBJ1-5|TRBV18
CASSAGTGGEGNNQPQHF
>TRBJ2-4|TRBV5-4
CASSLGQGFSKNIQYF
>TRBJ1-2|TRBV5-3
CARSFSSGALQLLGGYTF
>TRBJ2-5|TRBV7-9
CASSSAGEETQYF
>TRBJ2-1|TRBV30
CAWSVHTGEQFF
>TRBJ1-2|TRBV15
CATSRTRDGGYTF
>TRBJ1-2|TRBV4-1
CASSFQGRYGYTF
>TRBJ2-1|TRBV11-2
CASSLGREQFF
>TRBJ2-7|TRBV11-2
CASSLSDNSYEQYF
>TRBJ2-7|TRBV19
CASSSPGQGAYEQYF
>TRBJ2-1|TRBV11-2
CASSLDVGSYNEQFF
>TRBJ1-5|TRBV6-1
CASRGQGAGQPQHF
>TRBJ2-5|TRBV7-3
CASSLNGGEETQYF
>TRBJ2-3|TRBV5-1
CASRVTSTDTQYF
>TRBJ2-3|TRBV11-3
CASSLGTSSGDGTDTQYF
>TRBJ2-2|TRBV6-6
CASSPVAGGNTGELFF
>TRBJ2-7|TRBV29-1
CSVVDPSYEQYF
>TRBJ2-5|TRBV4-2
CASSHRETQYF
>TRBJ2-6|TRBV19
CASSRSRKSSGANVLTF
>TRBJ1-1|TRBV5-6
CASSFGQMNTEAFF
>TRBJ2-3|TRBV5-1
CASSFGLAGTDTQYF
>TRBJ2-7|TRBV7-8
CASSVRDSGYEQYF
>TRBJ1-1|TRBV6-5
CASSSQTGGDTEAFF
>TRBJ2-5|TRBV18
CASSPGLAGTRYQETQYF
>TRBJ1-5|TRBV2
CASRGQGGQPQHF
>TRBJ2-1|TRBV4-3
CASSFDRGPYNEQFF
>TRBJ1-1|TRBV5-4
CASSLQGGTEAFF
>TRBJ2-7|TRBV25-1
CASSETGVGYEQYF
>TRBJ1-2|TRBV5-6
CASSNSRTGTVNYGYTF
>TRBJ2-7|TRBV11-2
CASSFDATRYEQYF